These 14 T cell receptor beta chains share one sample of origin, sequenced in a study of T-cell memory formation after mild COVID-19 (dated by TCRdb to the early 2020s). Receptor amplification or capture employed 5' RACE. Sequencing was carried out with an Illumina NovaSeq 6000. Using fastp at Q25 and MiXCR, TCRdb reprocessed the public reads and kept productive beta chains. When rows share a CDR3 protein, they turn into one entry using the most common DNA and genes. Here the sample has about 410,000 distinct CDR3 sequences; around 22% occur a single time. Roughly 14% of the sample lies in the top ten. Sequencing input: PBMCs or a T cell subset sorted from them (not recorded which). These receptors all come from an adult woman who had mild COVID-19 (a few samples of this study predate the infection). The sample titles of this study are shuffled in the database, so cell type and time point are left out; the donor was told from shared clones.

This clonotype was found a few times. This sequence joins TRBV5-1 and TRBJ1-4; D uncertain. CDR1 and CDR2 from the germline V gene are SGHRS and YFSETQ. This CDR3 region has 16 residues. V shed 4 bases and J shed 7 bases, with 20 bases lying between them. This CDR3 is CASSDGVGPSGEKLFF. The CDR3, as DNA: TGCGCCAGCAGCGACGGAGTCGGCCCCTCGGGTGAAAAACTGTTTTTT.

This chain uses TRBV27 with TRBJ2-1, with 7 bases aligning to TRBD2. With V trimmed by 3 bases and J by 5 bases, 7 bases remained unmatched. This CDR3 comprises 15 residues. From germline, CDR1 is MNHEY and CDR2 SMNVEV (reference sequence). This chain's CDR3 is CASSLGPGTNNEQFF. DNA for the CDR3: TGTGCCAGCAGTTTGGGCCCAGGGACTAACAATGAGCAGTTCTTC.

The gene calls are TRBV4-3 and TRBJ2-1, with 9 bases aligning to TRBD2. V shed 3 bases, J shed 5 bases, and the junction held 8 bases outside the gene matches. Looked up from germline, CDR1 is LGHNA and CDR2 is YSLEER. The CDR3 is 16 amino acids. CDR3 sequence reads: CASSHLAGKGDNEQFF. CDR3 nucleotide sequence: TGCGCCAGCAGCCATCTAGCGGGAAAGGGAGACAATGAGCAGTTCTTC.

J is TRBJ2-4 and V is TRBV25-1; 7 positions match TRBD1. J lost 11 bases, V lost 4 bases, and 5 bases had no gene match. This CDR3 is built from 12 residues. Germline V gene data show CDR1 as MGHDK and CDR2 as SYGVNS. The CDR3, as DNA: TGTGCCAGCAGTGGCCACAGGGGCCTTCAGTACTTC. Translation: CASSGHRGLQYF.

This clonotype was recorded a few times. The J gene is TRBJ2-7, the V gene TRBV13; D may be TRBD1 (5 bases). V was cut by 5 bases and J by 3 bases, with 17 bases left in between. This CDR3 comprises 15 residues. CDR1 is PRHDT and CDR2 is FYEKMQ in the germline V gene (reference sequence). The CDR3 nucleotides are TGTGCCAGCAGCCGTACTGGGGCCCCCGGCTACGAGCAGTACTTC. This gives the protein CASSRTGAPGYEQYF.

This clonotype appeared a few times. The genes are TRBV2 and TRBJ1-1; D call uncertain. The CDR3 contains 14 residues. V was trimmed by 5 bases and J by 11 bases, leaving 21 bases between them. Germline-derived CDR1 and CDR2 are SNHLY and FYNNEI. In DNA, the CDR3 is TGTGCCAGCAGTACCCACCCCCGAACCATCGAGGCTTTCTTT. It encodes CASSTHPRTIEAFF.

This chain uses TRBV5-1 with TRBJ2-1; the D gene is possibly TRBD1 (6 bases). This CDR3 spans 15 amino acids. Trimming pared 5 bases from V and 7 bases from J, leaving 19 bases between. Germline V gives CDR1 SGHRS, CDR2 YFSETQ. Here the CDR3 reads CASSFLGQSGNEQFF. The CDR3 DNA sequence: TGCGCCAGCAGTTTCCTTGGACAGTCGGGGAATGAGCAGTTCTTC.

This clonotype has a handful of counts. The rearrangement links TRBV4-1 to TRBJ2-2, with 9 bases fitting TRBD2. After removal of 3 bases from V and 4 bases from J, the junction contained 9 bases not matched to a gene. CDR3 length: 17 residues. The germline V gene has CDR1 MGHRA and CDR2 YSYEKL. CDR3 nucleotides: TGCGCCAGCAGCCAGGGACTAGCTTATACGGGCACCGGGGAGCTGTTTTTT. It translates to CASSQGLAYTGTGELFF.

The chain links TRBV20-1 to TRBJ2-1; TRBD2 might be the D (5 bases). Germline CDR1 DFQATT, CDR2 SNEGSKA (reference sequence). V lost 1 base, J lost 0 bases, and 7 bases lay in between. This CDR3 has 14 residues. The CDR3 spells CSARGGSSYNEQFF. The DNA for the CDR3 is TGCAGTGCTAGAGGAGGGAGCTCCTACAATGAGCAGTTCTTC.

V is TRBV7-3 and J is TRBJ2-3; TRBD2 aligns across 8 bases. V shed 5 bases and J 4 bases; nucleotides not matched to a gene: 11. This CDR3 is 16 amino acids long. Germline-derived CDR1 and CDR2 are SGHTA and FQGTGA. This chain's CDR3 is CASSPVPGLVADTQYF. Written as DNA, the CDR3 is TGTGCCAGCAGCCCAGTCCCGGGACTAGTAGCAGATACGCAGTATTTT.

The V call is TRBV5-1, the J call TRBJ2-5, with 12 bases matching TRBD2. This CDR3 contains 15 residues. Germline-derived CDR1 and CDR2 are SGHRS and YFSETQ. Trimming at V came to 4 bases and at J to 1 base, leaving 2 bases not matched to a gene. DNA of the CDR3: TGCGCCAGCAGCAGGACTAGCGGGACCCAAGAGACCCAGTACTTC. The encoded protein is CASSRTSGTQETQYF.

V is TRBV20-1 and J is TRBJ2-3, with 11 bases aligning to TRBD2. From germline, CDR1 is DFQATT and CDR2 SNEGSKA (reference sequence). J gave up 7 bases and V 6 bases, and 15 bases lay outside the gene matches. This CDR3 is 16 amino acids long. DNA for the CDR3: TGCAGTGCCGCCGACGCTAGCGGGGGGATTGGTAATACGCAGTATTTT. Encoded protein: CSAADASGGIGNTQYF.

The table lists this clonotype with a few counts. V and J are TRBV10-3 and TRBJ2-7; 7 bases match TRBD2. Germline V CDR1 and CDR2: ENHRY, SYGVKD. The CDR3 extends over 15 amino acids. J gave up 3 bases and V 8 bases, and 13 bases lay outside the gene matches. This CDR3 reads CAIGGGAGKNYEQYF. The CDR3 DNA is TGTGCCATCGGGGGGGGAGCGGGGAAAAACTACGAGCAGTACTTC.

This chain's CDR3 is CASSSTQGNTEAFF. CDR3 DNA sequence: TGCGCCAGCAGCTCGACACAGGGGAACACTGAAGCTTTCTTT. This chain connects TRBV5-1 to TRBJ1-1, with D perhaps matching TRBD1 (6 bases). Germline values: CDR1 SGHRS, CDR2 YFSETQ. Trimming took 3 bases from V and 1 from J, leaving 10 bases between them. The CDR3 is 14 amino acids.